This T cell receptor beta chain was recorded in a study of T cells in Graves' hyperthyroidism and ophthalmopathy. The study, taken as a whole, reports: A model built on 13 V-J features separated ophthalmopathy from stable hyperthyroidism.

Only a few counts were recorded for this clonotype. The antigen is unknown. Exclusion of a patient resulted from uncontrolled infection, other autoimmune disease, pregnancy or lactation. In making diagnoses, clinical symptoms, serum thyroxine and TRAb, thyroid ultrasound and orbital computed tomography were all used. Amplification of TCR beta CDR3 regions used RNA as the template. When the TCR CDR3 underwent first-round RT-PCR, the HTBI primer set was used. TCRdb itself ran the multiplex PCR reads through MiXCR, one entry per CDR3 protein. This sample has roughly 200,000 distinct CDR3 sequences, with 15% to 20% found just once. Trimming stripped 7 bases from V and 7 bases from J, with 10 bases between. The germline V gene has CDR1 MNHNS and CDR2 SASEGT. The CDR3 has 12 amino acids.

The receptor was derived from a man aged 35-49 years with Graves' hyperthyroidism. Material: blood. The chain joins TRBV6-1 to TRBJ2-2, with D perhaps TRBD2 (5 bases). CDR3 sequence: CASTNGGGELFF. CDR3 in DNA: TGTGCCAGCACCAATGGAGGCGGGGAGCTGTTTTTT.